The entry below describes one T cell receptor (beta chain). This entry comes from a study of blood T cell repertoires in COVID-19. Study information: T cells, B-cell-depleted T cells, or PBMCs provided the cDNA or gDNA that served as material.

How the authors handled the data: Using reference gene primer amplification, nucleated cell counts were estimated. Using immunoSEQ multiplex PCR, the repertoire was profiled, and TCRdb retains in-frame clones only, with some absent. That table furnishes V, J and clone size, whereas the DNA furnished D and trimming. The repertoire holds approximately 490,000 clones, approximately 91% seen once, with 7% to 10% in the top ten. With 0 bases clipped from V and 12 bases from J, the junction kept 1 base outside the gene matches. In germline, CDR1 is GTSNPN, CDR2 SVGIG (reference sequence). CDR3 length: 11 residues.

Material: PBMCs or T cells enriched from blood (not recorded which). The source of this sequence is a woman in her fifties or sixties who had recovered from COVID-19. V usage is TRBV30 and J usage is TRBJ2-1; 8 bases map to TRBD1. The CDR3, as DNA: TGTGCCTGGAGTGTAACAGGGGGGCAGTTCTTC. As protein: CAWSVTGGQFF.